One and the same sample provided the 11 T cell receptor beta chains below, sequenced in a study of Graves' ophthalmopathy and Graves' hyperthyroidism (dated by TCRdb to 2017 to 2018). Sequencing was carried out with an Illumina HiSeq 2000. TCR beta CDR3 regions were amplified from RNA transcripts for repertoire sequencing. HTBI primers and the Qiagen OneStep RT-PCR kit were used in a first-round RT-PCR, which was followed by a second-round multiplex PCR, size selection and purification. The raw public reads went through TCRdb reprocessing: fastp at Q25, MiXCR clone calling, in-frame beta chains kept. Rows with a matching CDR3 protein are joined into one entry that keeps the most common DNA and genes. For this sample there are hundreds of thousands of distinct CDR3 sequences; about 21% appear just once. The ten top clones hold approximately 3.2% of the sample. The source material was peripheral blood. Receptors originate from a woman younger than 35 with stable Graves' hyperthyroidism. Donor details come from another sample of the same person, matched by shared clones.

This clonotype showed up many times. This chain links TRBV29-1 with TRBJ1-2, with a weak D call TRBD1 (5 bases). V was clipped by 1 base and J by 7 bases, with 13 bases between them. The length of the CDR3 is 13 residues. Germline V lookup: CDR1 SQVTM, CDR2 ANQGSEA. The CDR3 DNA is TGCAGCGTTGAAGGGGCAGTTAGGGGTGGCTACACCTTC. Encoded protein: CSVEGAVRGGYTF. Variable domain in full (rest from reference TRBV29-1 and TRBJ1-2): SAVISQKPSRDICQRGTSLTIQCQVDSQVTMMFWYRQQPGQSLTLIATANQGSEATYESGFVIDKFPISRPNLTFSTLTVSNMSPEDSSIYLCSVEGAVRGGYTFGSGTRLTVV.

This clonotype appeared many times. Germline and junction disagree at one end, which may indicate a read error. The chain recombines TRBV25-1 with TRBJ2-7; D unresolved. The CDR3 spans 13 residues. Germline V gene lookup returns CDR1 MGHDK and CDR2 SYGVNS. CDR3 loop: CASSEGLRTRLNF. Here the CDR3 DNA reads TGTGCCAGCAGTGAGGGATTGCGAACCCGATTAAACTTC.

This clonotype was counted ten times or more. This chain connects TRBV30 to TRBJ2-5, with D perhaps assigned TRBD1 or TRBD2 (5 bases each). The germline V gene encodes CDR1 GTSNPN and CDR2 SVGIG (reference sequence). This CDR3 is 13 amino acids long. The ends were cut back, 7 bases at V and 1 base at J, with 13 bases in the middle. The CDR3 region is CAFRSGRQETQYF. The DNA of the CDR3 is TGTGCCTTCCGTTCGGGACGCCAAGAGACCCAGTACTTC.

This clonotype was counted a few times. The chain couples TRBV6-2 or TRBV6-3 to TRBJ2-5, with 15 bases fitting TRBD2. The CDR3 is 21 residues long. The V segment lost 4 bases and the J segment 1 base; nucleotides outside the gene matches: 16. Germline assignment: CDR1 MNHEY and CDR2 SVGEGT. The CDR3 sequence: CASSSERPGLAGGPLQETQYF. The CDR3 DNA reads as TGTGCCAGCAGTTCCGAGAGACCGGGACTAGCGGGGGGACCCCTCCAAGAGACCCAGTACTTC.

V gene TRBV2 combines with J gene TRBJ2-2, with D uncertain. This CDR3 region has 15 residues. Germline values: CDR1 SNHLY, CDR2 FYNNEI. V was clipped by 2 bases and J by 2 bases, with 9 bases between them. CDR3 sequence (DNA): TGTGCCAGCAGTGAACGGGCCCCCAACACCGGGGAGCTGTTTTTT. Protein: CASSERAPNTGELFF.

The chain employs TRBV6-1 and TRBJ1-2; the match to TRBD1 covers 9 bases. The length of the CDR3 is 16 residues. CDR1 is MNHNS and CDR2 is SASEGT in the germline V gene. The J segment lost 2 bases and the V segment lost 6 bases, leaving 10 bases of the junction unmatched. The CDR3 is CASSQQGAGRNYGYTF. Written as DNA, the CDR3 is TGTGCCAGCAGCCAACAGGGGGCAGGACGGAACTATGGCTACACCTTC.

In its sample, this clonotype was seen many times. This chain joins TRBV30 and TRBJ1-1; D ambiguous. CDR1 GTSNPN and CDR2 SVGIG come from the germline V gene (reference sequence). This CDR3 comprises 12 residues. V gave up 2 bases and J gave up 0 bases, with 4 bases separating them. This CDR3 reads CAWSPMNTEAFF. CDR3 sequence (DNA): TGTGCCTGGAGTCCCATGAACACTGAAGCTTTCTTT.

This sequence joins TRBV15 and TRBJ1-1; perhaps TRBD1 as D (5 bases). The CDR3 runs to 14 residues. The V gene's germline CDR1 is LNHNV and CDR2 YYDKDF (reference sequence). V was cut by 8 bases and J by 10 bases, with 23 bases left in between. For the CDR3, the DNA is TGTGCCACCGAATTCGAACGGGACGGGGTATCAGCTTTCTTT. Its translation is CATEFERDGVSAFF.

The chain recombines TRBV6-4 with TRBJ1-2; no definite D call. Germline V gene data show CDR1 as MRHNA and CDR2 as SNTAGT. This CDR3 region has 16 residues. The V end was cut by 0 bases, the J end by 2 bases, with 13 bases between. The CDR3 region is CASSDSSRNGNYGYTF. DNA for the CDR3: TGTGCCAGCAGTGACTCGAGTCGGAATGGCAACTATGGCTACACCTTC.

This clonotype was found many times. This chain uses TRBV27 with TRBJ1-1; 9 bases fit TRBD1. Germline V gene data show CDR1 as MNHEY and CDR2 as SMNVEV (reference sequence). V dropped 7 bases and J dropped 5; count of bases not matched to a gene: 8. The CDR3 length is 14 residues. The CDR3 DNA follows: TGTGCCAGCACATACAGGGGGCCCCCAACTGAAGCTTTCTTT. The encoded protein is CASTYRGPPTEAFF.

Ten or more counts support this clonotype. The V call is TRBV19, the J call TRBJ1-1; 7 nucleotides line up with TRBD1. From germline, CDR1 is LNHDA and CDR2 SQIVND (reference sequence). The CDR3 runs to 14 residues. The junction had 7 bases not matched to a gene; V was cut back by 5 bases and J by 4 bases. The CDR3 is CASSPTGSGTEAFF. For the CDR3, the DNA is TGTGCCAGTAGTCCGACAGGGAGCGGCACTGAAGCTTTCTTT.